This T cell receptor (beta chain) was documented in a study of T cells in Graves' hyperthyroidism and ophthalmopathy. The CDR3 totals 15 residues. V was pared by 0 bases and J by 4 bases, with 12 bases between. Germline-derived CDR1 and CDR2 are LGHDT and YNNKEL (reference sequence). The table lists this clonotype with many counts. Amplification of TCR beta CDR3 regions was performed using RNA transcripts as template. Initially, a first-round RT-PCR of the TCR CDR3 employed the HTBI primer set. TCRdb re-called the multiplex PCR reads through MiXCR, storing one row per CDR3 protein. The sample shows some 350,000 distinct CDR3 sequences, about a fifth of them seen only once.

The sample comprised blood. The TCR originated in a woman aged 18 to 35 with Graves' hyperthyroidism. The chain couples TRBV3-1 to TRBJ2-5; no firm D call. As DNA, the CDR3 is TGTGCCAGCAGCCAAGAAGGGCCGGAACGAGAGACCCAGTACTTC. Amino acid sequence: CASSQEGPERETQYF.